This T cell receptor (beta chain) was recorded in a study of graft-versus-host responses after intestinal transplantation. Study information: All of the recipients had induction that used anti-thymocyte globulin, then tacrolimus and steroids for approximately 3 years.

Germline loops: CDR1 SGHRS, CDR2 YFSETQ. Trimming cost V 2 bases and J 4 bases; bases outside gene matches: 15. This CDR3 contains 18 residues. The data were produced by immunoSEQ multiplex PCR, yet TCRdb's version contains in-frame clones alone and is incomplete. In the table there are 95,000 to 110,000 clones, 87% of which are singletons. Comment on this clone: Its cognate antigen is unknown.

Sequencing used unstimulated CD4+ T cells sorted from spleen or lymph node cells, obtained before transplant. The chain is built from TRBV5-1 and TRBJ2-1; 7 nucleotides match TRBD1. This TCR was recovered from a human donor who was the organ donor for an intestinal transplant. As DNA, the CDR3 is TGCGCCAGCAGCTTAACATCCGGGACAGCGGATGGGTACAATGAGCAGTTCTTC. Residues: CASSLTSGTADGYNEQFF.